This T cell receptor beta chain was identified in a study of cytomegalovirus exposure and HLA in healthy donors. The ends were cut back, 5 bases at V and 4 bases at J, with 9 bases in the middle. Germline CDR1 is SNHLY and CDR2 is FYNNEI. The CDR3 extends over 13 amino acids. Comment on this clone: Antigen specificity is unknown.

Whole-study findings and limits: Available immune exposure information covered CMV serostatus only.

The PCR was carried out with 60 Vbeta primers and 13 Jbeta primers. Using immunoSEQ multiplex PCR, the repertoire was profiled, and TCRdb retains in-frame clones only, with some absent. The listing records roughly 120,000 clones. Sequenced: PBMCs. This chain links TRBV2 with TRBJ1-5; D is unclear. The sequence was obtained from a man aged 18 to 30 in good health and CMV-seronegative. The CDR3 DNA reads TGTGCCAGCAGTTCGACGGGAAATCAGCCCCAGCATTTT. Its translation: CASSSTGNQPQHF.